This TCR beta chain emerged from a study of blood T cell repertoires in COVID-19. Study background: From the United States, Italy and Spain came samples of acute and convalescent COVID-19. Sources were T cells, B-cell-depleted T cells, or PBMCs; the material itself was cDNA or gDNA.

Clones were read by immunoSEQ multiplex PCR, and TCRdb kept only the in-frame ones, dropping some. The table includes 290,000 or so clones, more than 85% detected once. Deletions cut 2 bases from V and 3 bases from J, with 24 bases between. The germline V gene has CDR1 KGHSH and CDR2 LQKENI. The CDR3 runs to 19 residues. The sequenced material came from peripheral blood. This chain joins TRBV18 and TRBJ2-3, with D unclear. This receptor was taken from a man in his 70s with acute or convalescent COVID-19. CDR3 sequence reads: CASSPGQVISLLWTDTQYF. The DNA of the CDR3 is TGTGCCAGCTCACCAGGCCAGGTGATTTCCCTATTATGGACAGATACGCAGTATTTT.